What follows describes a single TCR beta chain. The CDR3 spans 15 residues. V shed 6 bases and J shed 3 bases, with 18 bases lying between them. Germline CDR1 MNHEY, CDR2 SVGAGI. These data originate in a study of T cell responses to AZD1222 COVID-19 vaccine. Sequenced by immunoSEQ multiplex PCR; TCRdb stores in-frame clones only, minus some. The table has fewer than 85,000 clones, around 91% seen once; the top ten hold 30% to 40%. This clonotype was sampled from an adult in good health. The sample consisted of peripheral blood, taken on day 0 of AZD1222 vaccination. The chain links TRBV6-5 to TRBJ2-7; a possible D gene is TRBD1 (5 bases). CDR3 amino acids: CASRAIGRDGYEQYF. CDR3 nucleotide sequence: TGTGCCAGCAGGGCGATTGGCAGGGATGGCTACGAGCAGTACTTC.